This TCR beta chain was observed in a study of blood T cell repertoires in COVID-19 (dated by TCRdb to 2020 to 2022). Regarding the complete study: Samples covering the acute and convalescent phases of COVID-19 were provided by collaborators in the United States, Italy and Spain. Samples were obtained from the ongoing ImmuneRACE study (first 160 participants) and from approximately 1,200 subjects provided by 6 global collaborators. Deeply sampled blood TCRbeta repertoires from subjects exposed to, actively infected with, or recovered from COVID-19 were included in the dataset. A de-identified subject ID, COVID-19 status, age in years and sex were almost always included in the sample metadata. Where available, HLA class I and class II types were taken from metadata supplied by the sample provider and were not determined by assay-based typing. The material from the prospective study consisted of cDNA or gDNA derived from T cells, B-cell-depleted T cells, or PBMCs. The repertoires were released in a freely available public database meant as a resource for research on the immune response to SARS-CoV-2.

Collaborating institutions collected whole blood in K2EDTA tubes following their own protocols. For TCRbeta analysis, collaborator samples were shipped as frozen whole blood, as isolated PBMCs, or as DNA extracted from either sample type. Per the germline V gene, MNHEY is the CDR1 and SVGAGI is the CDR2. From the cysteine up to the phenylalanine, the CDR3 has a length of 15 residues. This entry keeps only the CDR3 DNA: 45 bases, framed from base 1. Trimming takes 7 bases from V and 3 bases from J, and the germline ends sit 19 bases apart. The immunoSEQ Assay, a bias-controlled multiplex PCR, was used to amplify TCRbeta CDR3 regions from genomic DNA. The paper's data handling went like this. The number of nucleated cells in each sample was estimated from the amplification of reference gene primers within the assay. To quantify the absolute abundance of each unique TCRbeta CDR3 rearrangement, sequence reads were collapsed and filtered. For each sample, productive Simpson clonality was calculated as the square root of Simpson's diversity index across productive rearrangements. TCRdb took this table from immuneACCESS and kept in-frame rearrangements with V and J called. Such tables lack part of the clones; where checked against another copy, unresolved V genes explain under half of the gap, and the rest is unexplained. The DNA was the basis for D and trimming; V, J and clone size are from that table. The sample table lists over 120,000 clones, roughly nine tenths of them with a count of one. Of the sample, about 1.6% falls within the top ten clones.

Worth noting for this clone: There is no known antigen for this receptor. Per-nucleotide qualities are absent, and no much larger clonotype sits a single base away.

The study at large found these results: Clinical and demographic metadata were provided uncurated, with the amount varying by source and participant.

Sequencing was carried out using peripheral blood. The V and J segments used are TRBV6-5 and TRBJ2-7; no D gene is confidently identified. The clonotype was recovered from a human donor in a cohort sampled during active COVID-19. CDR3 region: CASTPDLGSYYEQYF. At the DNA level, the sequence is TGTGCCAGCACCCCAGACCTGGGCAGTTACTACGAGCAGTACTTC.